Below, 30 T cell receptor beta chains from the same sample are listed, as sequenced in a study of shared clonotypes between healthy human individuals. Naive CD8 cells comprised CD45RO-negative, CCR7-positively selected cells, excluding terminally differentiated effector memory CD45RA+ cells. Only in-frame clones appear in the TCRdb table, and some are missing; sequencing was by immunoSEQ multiplex PCR. In the table there are some 2,000,000 clones, about 95% of which are singletons. Material for sequencing was naive CD8+ T cells sorted from blood. The receptors here all came from a man in his late teens or twenties in good health.

J is TRBJ2-1 and V is TRBV7-9; D is ambiguous. This CDR3 has 16 amino acids. Per germline, CDR1 SEHNR and CDR2 FQNEAQ (reference sequence). V shed 0 bases and J shed 8 bases, with 17 bases lying between them. CDR3 bases: TGTGCCAGCAGCTTAGCCCTGGGCCCAAATGCCGATGAGCAGTTCTTC. Translation: CASSLALGPNADEQFF.

In nucleotides, the CDR3 is TGCAGCGTTTCGACAGACATTAACACTGAAGCTTTCTTT. Its protein is CSVSTDINTEAFF. The rearrangement links TRBV29-1 to TRBJ1-1; maybe TRBD1 (5 bases). The V end was cut by 5 bases, the J end by 2 bases, with 12 bases between. The CDR3 spans 13 residues. Per the germline V gene, CDR1 is SQVTM and CDR2 is ANQGSEA.

The rearrangement uses TRBV4-1 and TRBJ2-5; TRBD2 aligns across 9 bases. Trimming removed 0 bases from V and 4 bases from J; junction bases left unmatched: 3. Germline loops: CDR1 MGHRA, CDR2 YSYEKL. The CDR3 totals 15 residues. CDR3 sequence reads: CASSQEELAGETQYF. The CDR3 nucleotides read TGCGCCAGCAGCCAAGAAGAACTAGCGGGAGAGACCCAGTACTTC.

V usage is TRBV15 and J usage is TRBJ2-7; no reliable D call. CDR3 length: 13 residues. Germline-derived CDR1 and CDR2 are LNHNV and YYDKDF (reference sequence). V was clipped by 0 bases and J by 3 bases, with 6 bases between them. CDR3 residues: CATSRDSYYEQYF. The DNA for the CDR3 is TGTGCCACCAGCAGAGATTCCTACTACGAGCAGTACTTC.

The chain joins TRBV6-5 to TRBJ2-2; D is unresolved. Trimming removed 7 bases from V and 1 base from J, with 10 bases in between. This CDR3 comprises 14 residues. The germline V gene has CDR1 MNHEY and CDR2 SVGAGI. The CDR3 loop reads CASTRTVNTGELFF. The CDR3 DNA reads as TGTGCCAGCACCAGGACGGTGAACACCGGGGAGCTGTTTTTT.

About this clone: At the DNA level, this CDR3 is encoded by other sequences in the same sample as well. This rearrangement joins TRBV20-1 to TRBJ2-3; D gene uncertain. This CDR3 contains 10 residues. The germline V gene has CDR1 DFQATT and CDR2 SNEGSKA (reference sequence). V was shortened by 6 bases and J by 2 bases, with 3 bases between the two germline ends. The CDR3 DNA sequence: TGCAGTGCGAACACAGATACGCAGTATTTT. Translating it yields CSANTDTQYF.

V gene TRBV30 combines with J gene TRBJ2-5; D is unresolved. Germline CDR1 is GTSNPN and CDR2 is SVGIG (reference sequence). With 2 bases removed from V and 5 bases from J, the gap between germline ends came to 12 bases. The length of the CDR3 is 13 residues. This CDR3 is CAWSLAASETQYF. The CDR3 DNA sequence: TGTGCCTGGAGTCTGGCTGCGTCGGAGACCCAGTACTTC.

This chain joins TRBV5-1 and TRBJ2-7, with a possible D match to TRBD1 (6 bases). Trimming stripped 3 bases from V and 2 bases from J, with 12 bases between. This CDR3 comprises 14 residues. Looked up from germline, CDR1 is SGHRS and CDR2 is YFSETQ. CDR3 in DNA: TGCGCCAGCAGCTGGGGGACACCAGCCTACGAGCAGTACTTC. It is translated as CASSWGTPAYEQYF.

This clone has just one count. The chain uses TRBV30 and TRBJ1-3, with unresolved D. Between the trimmed V and J ends, which lost 3 bases and 0 bases, there was a span of 18 bases. The CDR3 covers 17 residues. Per the germline V gene, CDR1 is GTSNPN and CDR2 is SVGIG (reference sequence). The CDR3 protein is CAWRYVEDASSGNTIYF. CDR3 in DNA: TGTGCCTGGAGATATGTCGAGGACGCGAGCTCTGGAAACACCATATATTTT.

The chain combines TRBV11-2 with TRBJ2-5; 9 bases match TRBD1. The CDR3 is 16 amino acids. J gave up 3 bases and V 3 bases, and 8 bases lay outside the gene matches. Germline CDR1 reads SGHAT; CDR2 reads FQNNGV. The CDR3 here is CASSFGTGRFEETQYF. CDR3 nucleotides: TGTGCCAGCAGCTTCGGGACAGGGAGGTTTGAAGAGACCCAGTACTTC.

On this clone itself: Other DNA sequences of this sample code for an identical CDR3. CDR3 bases: TGCGCCAGCAGCTTGGACGGTAGCGGACAAGAGACCCAGTACTTC. Its protein product is CASSLDGSGQETQYF. The chain has TRBV5-1 and TRBJ2-5; tentatively, D is TRBD2 (6 bases). Deletions cut 0 bases from V and 2 bases from J, with 11 bases between. The CDR3 contains 15 residues. Per the germline V gene, CDR1 is SGHRS and CDR2 is YFSETQ.

Of note for this clone: Other DNA sequences of this sample code for an identical CDR3. This chain links TRBV27 with TRBJ2-2; D possibly matches TRBD1 or TRBD2 (5 bases each). CDR1 and CDR2 (germline): MNHEY, SMNVEV (reference sequence). Trimming took off 1 base at V and 3 bases at J, with 6 bases between the two ends. The CDR3 runs to 14 residues. In nucleotides, the CDR3 is TGTGCCAGCAGTTTATTGGGGGACACCGGGGAGCTGTTTTTT. Translation: CASSLLGDTGELFF.

The CDR3 loop reads CASLPGTDGPGEPGELFF. The CDR3 nucleotides read TGTGCCAGCCTTCCGGGCACCGACGGACCGGGGGAGCCCGGGGAGCTGTTTTTT. The chain couples TRBV18 to TRBJ2-2, with D possibly matching TRBD2 (6 bases). V lost 8 bases and J 6 bases, leaving 28 bases between the germline ends. The CDR3 runs to 18 residues. Germline V gives CDR1 KGHSH, CDR2 LQKENI.

This sequence joins TRBV5-1 and TRBJ1-6; the D is unclear. Trimming shortened V by 7 bases and J by 5 bases, and 13 bases separated the two germline ends. The CDR3 consists of 14 residues. Per the germline V gene, CDR1 is SGHRS and CDR2 is YFSETQ. The CDR3 region is CASRLEGDNSPLHF. CDR3 DNA sequence: TGCGCCAGCCGCCTGGAGGGAGATAATTCACCCCTCCACTTT.

This sequence joins TRBV9 and TRBJ2-1; no firm D call. Germline assignment: CDR1 SGDLS and CDR2 YYNGEE. The CDR3 has 14 amino acids. V lost 4 bases to trimming and J lost 6 bases, with 14 bases between them. CDR3 region: CASSPLRVPNEQFF. The CDR3 DNA follows: TGTGCCAGCAGCCCTCTTCGAGTACCCAATGAGCAGTTCTTC.

CDR3 protein: CASTKGRGGMYEQYF. CDR3 sequence (DNA): TGTGCCAGCACGAAAGGGCGGGGGGGTATGTACGAGCAGTACTTC. The V and J genes are TRBV6-1 and TRBJ2-7; TRBD2 agrees at 9 bases. This CDR3 region has 15 residues. Germline assignment: CDR1 MNHNS and CDR2 SASEGT. V lost 7 bases to trimming and J lost 4 bases; unmatched junction nucleotides: 11.

V and J are TRBV10-1 and TRBJ2-3; possibly TRBD2 for D (6 bases). The CDR3 totals 16 residues. The V gene lost 3 bases and the J gene lost 1 base, with 14 bases spanning the gap. Germline values: CDR1 WNHNN, CDR2 SYGVQD (reference sequence). CDR3 residues: CASSDTPGLGTDTQYF. The CDR3 DNA reads as TGCGCCAGCAGTGATACGCCGGGACTCGGCACAGATACGCAGTATTTT.

The genes are TRBV28 and TRBJ2-2; D may correspond to TRBD1 or TRBD2 (5 bases each). CDR1 MDHEN and CDR2 SYDVKM come from the germline V gene. V was cut by 2 bases and J by 6 bases, with 13 bases left in between. The CDR3 runs 15 residues. In nucleotides, the CDR3 is TGTGCCAGCAGTTTAAGGGGAGTGGTTCCCGGGGAGCTGTTTTTT. Protein product: CASSLRGVVPGELFF.

Comment on this clone: The sample carries other DNA sequences with the same CDR3. The chain uses TRBV27 and TRBJ2-5, with 11 bases matching TRBD2. There are 15 residues in the CDR3. In germline, CDR1 is MNHEY, CDR2 SMNVEV (reference sequence). J gave up 2 bases and V 5 bases, and 4 bases lay outside the gene matches. The CDR3 nucleotides are TGTGCCAGCAGTCCCGGGACTAGCGGACAAGAGACCCAGTACTTC. This translates into CASSPGTSGQETQYF.

This clone showed up just a few times. At the DNA level, this CDR3 is encoded by other sequences in the same sample as well. This chain joins TRBV5-6 and TRBJ1-1, with D unresolved. The germline CDR1 and CDR2 sequences are SGHDT and YYEEEE. The V and J ends lost 0 bases and 3 bases respectively, with 3 bases between them. The CDR3 loop spans 12 amino acids. The CDR3 DNA reads as TGTGCCAGCAGCTTGGCGGACACTGAAGCTTTCTTT. It codes for CASSLADTEAFF.

J is TRBJ1-1 and V is TRBV10-1; D is undetermined. V lost 3 bases, J lost 0 bases, and 5 bases lay in between. CDR3 length: 13 residues. In germline, CDR1 is WNHNN, CDR2 SYGVQD (reference sequence). In DNA form, the CDR3 reads TGCGCCAGCAGTGACGGGCTGAACACTGAAGCTTTCTTT. Its protein is CASSDGLNTEAFF.

J is TRBJ2-7 and V is TRBV5-4; 11 bases match TRBD1. The CDR3 extends over 15 amino acids. Germline CDR1 reads SGHNT; CDR2 reads YYREEE (reference sequence). Trimming at V came to 3 bases and at J to 6 bases, leaving 8 bases not matched to a gene. Here the CDR3 reads CASSYWDRGIGEQYF. DNA for the CDR3: TGTGCCAGCAGCTACTGGGACAGGGGGATTGGCGAGCAGTACTTC.

This chain links TRBV6-4 with TRBJ1-1; 7 bases match TRBD1. The V gene's germline CDR1 is MRHNA and CDR2 SNTAGT. This CDR3 has 13 amino acids. V trimming: 10 bases; J trimming: 2 bases; junction bases outside the gene matches: 7. CDR3 DNA sequence: TGTGCCACCCTTAACAGGGGTAACACTGAAGCTTTCTTT. It specifies CATLNRGNTEAFF.

This clone appeared a single time. The chain recombines TRBV11-3 with TRBJ2-7; D may match TRBD1 or TRBD2 (6 bases each). The CDR3 spans 15 residues. Per germline, CDR1 SGHNT and CDR2 YENEEA. Trimming removed 1 base at V and 2 bases at J, with 12 bases between. CDR3 sequence: CASSLVGGCTYEQYF. CDR3 DNA sequence: TGTGCCAGCAGCTTAGTAGGGGGGTGTACCTACGAGCAGTACTTC. The whole variable domain, remainder taken from reference TRBV11-3 and TRBJ2-7, is EAGVVQSPRYKIIEKKQPVAFWCNPISGHNTLYWYLQNLGQGPELLIRYENEEAVDDSQLPKDRFSAERLKGVDSTLKIQPAELGDSAVYLCASSLVGGCTYEQYFGPGTRLTVT.

The chain links TRBV29-1 to TRBJ2-7, with 11 bases matching TRBD2. CDR3 length: 15 residues. V trimming: 5 bases; J trimming: 6 bases; junction bases outside the gene matches: 12. In germline, CDR1 is SQVTM, CDR2 ANQGSEA. Written as DNA, the CDR3 is TGCAGCGTTATTGCGGTAGCGGGAGGGCCCTTCGAGCAGTACTTC. Its protein is CSVIAVAGGPFEQYF.

This chain uses TRBV7-9 with TRBJ1-2; maybe TRBD1 (6 bases). V was clipped by 1 base and J by 2 bases, with 20 bases between them. CDR1 and CDR2 (germline): SEHNR, FQNEAQ (reference sequence). This CDR3 comprises 18 residues. In nucleotides, the CDR3 is TGTGCCAGCAGCTTAGACCGCTATGAGGGGGTGCTGAACTATGGCTACACCTTC. Protein sequence: CASSLDRYEGVLNYGYTF.

This clone was observed a few times. The rearrangement uses TRBV6-1 and TRBJ1-1, with no clear D. Germline V lookup: CDR1 MNHNS, CDR2 SASEGT. V gave up 2 bases and J gave up 5 bases, with 12 bases separating them. The CDR3 consists of 14 residues. The CDR3: CASSELWQGTEAFF. DNA of the CDR3: TGTGCCAGCAGTGAATTGTGGCAAGGGACTGAAGCTTTCTTT.

This clone is a singleton in its sample. The chain employs TRBV4-3 and TRBJ2-7; TRBD1 matches at 10 bases. CDR3 length equals 14 residues. After removal of 3 bases from V and 6 bases from J, the junction contained 5 bases not matched to a gene. The germline CDR1 and CDR2 sequences are LGHNA and YSLEER. Written as DNA, the CDR3 is TGCGCCAGCAGCCACACGACAGGGGGCCTCGAGCAGTACTTC. It specifies CASSHTTGGLEQYF.

The chain has TRBV27 and TRBJ1-1; possible D gene TRBD1, 6 bases. Looked up from germline, CDR1 is MNHEY and CDR2 is SMNVEV (reference sequence). CDR3 length equals 15 residues. The V end was cut by 4 bases, the J end by 0 bases, with 12 bases between. The CDR3 loop is CASSSWGLVNTEAFF. CDR3 sequence (DNA): TGTGCCAGCAGTTCGTGGGGGCTGGTGAACACTGAAGCTTTCTTT.

This chain links TRBV4-2 with TRBJ2-1, with D tentatively TRBD2 (5 bases). V lost 1 base, J lost 0 bases, and 13 bases lay in between. CDR1 LGHNA and CDR2 YNFKEQ come from the germline V gene. The CDR3 has 17 amino acids. Written as DNA, the CDR3 is TGTGCCAGCAGCCAAGTTTTGGGAGAGATCTCCTACAATGAGCAGTTCTTC. Its translation: CASSQVLGEISYNEQFF.